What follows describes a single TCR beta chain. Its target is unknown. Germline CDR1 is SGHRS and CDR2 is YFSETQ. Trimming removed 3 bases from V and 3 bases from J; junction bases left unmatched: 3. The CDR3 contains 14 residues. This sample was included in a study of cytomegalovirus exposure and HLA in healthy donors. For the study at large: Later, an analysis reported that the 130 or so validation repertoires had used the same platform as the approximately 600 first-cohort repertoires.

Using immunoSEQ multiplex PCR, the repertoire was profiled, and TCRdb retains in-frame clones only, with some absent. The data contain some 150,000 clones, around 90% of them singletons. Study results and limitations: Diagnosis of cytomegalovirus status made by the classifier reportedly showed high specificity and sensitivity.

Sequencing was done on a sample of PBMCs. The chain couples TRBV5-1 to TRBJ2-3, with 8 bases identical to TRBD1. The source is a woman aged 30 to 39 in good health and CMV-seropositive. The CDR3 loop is CASSWGQATDTQYF. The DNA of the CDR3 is TGCGCCAGCAGCTGGGGACAGGCTACAGATACGCAGTATTTT.